One sample yielded the 12 T cell receptor beta chains listed below, sequenced in a study of CD4 T cells in relation to SARS-CoV-2 and coronaviruses. No antigens are known for them. Sequencing was performed with immunoSEQ multiplex PCR; in TCRdb, only in-frame clones are kept and a portion is missing. The table lists around 34,000 clones, more than 60% of them singletons, with about a fifth in the top ten. Material for sequencing was memory CD4+ T cells from PBMCs, cultured in vitro. The receptors stem from an adult with COVID-19.

The chain combines TRBV6-6 with TRBJ2-2, with 8 positions matching TRBD2. Germline CDR1 MNHNY, CDR2 SVGAGI (reference sequence). The CDR3 is 15 amino acids. V was pared by 6 bases and J by 1 base, with 4 bases of the junction left unmatched. This CDR3 reads CASSGLALNTGELFF. The CDR3, as DNA: TGTGCCAGCAGCGGACTAGCCTTGAACACCGGGGAGCTGTTTTTT.

This clone was detected only once. This rearrangement joins TRBV29-1 to TRBJ2-5, with TRBD1 identical over 8 bases. The CDR3 runs 15 residues. Per germline, CDR1 SQVTM and CDR2 ANQGSEA. The ends lost 5 bases at V and 0 bases at J; junction bases unmatched: 8. The CDR3 DNA reads TGCAGCGTTCTATCGGACAGGGCGAACCAAGAGACCCAGTACTTC. The encoded protein is CSVLSDRANQETQYF. The entire variable domain, with the rest obtained from reference TRBV29-1 and TRBJ2-5, is as follows: SAVISQKPSRDICQRGTSLTIQCQVDSQVTMMFWYRQQPGQSLTLIATANQGSEATYESGFVIDKFPISRPNLTFSTLTVSNMSPEDSSIYLCSVLSDRANQETQYFGPGTRLLVL.

This chain joins TRBV24-1 and TRBJ2-3, with 11 bases fitting TRBD2. V shed 0 bases, J shed 2 bases, and the junction held 6 bases outside the gene matches. CDR1 is KGHDR and CDR2 is SFDVKD in the germline V gene. The CDR3 totals 18 residues. The CDR3, as DNA: TGTGCCACCAGTGATTTGGGGACTAGCGGAAACCCCACAGATACGCAGTATTTT. It specifies CATSDLGTSGNPTDTQYF.

Turning to this clone: One end of the junction does not line up with germline, which may come from a read error. The chain uses TRBV10-3 and TRBJ2-1; 9 bases align to TRBD1. The CDR3 is 14 amino acids. The germline V gene encodes CDR1 ENHRY and CDR2 SYGVKD. The CDR3 region is CAITGTGHFDEQFF. CDR3 nucleotide sequence: TGTGCAATCACGGGGACAGGGCATTTTGATGAGCAGTTCTTC.

This clone was recorded a few times. The gene calls are TRBV28 and TRBJ1-1; 7 bases align to TRBD1. Germline trimming cut 6 bases from V and 5 bases from J; bases unmatched to any gene: 6. Germline V gene sequence: CDR1 MDHEN, CDR2 SYDVKM. The CDR3 totals 13 residues. The CDR3, as DNA: TGTGCCAGCAGGTCTCCAGGGGGAACTGAAGCTTTCTTT. It specifies CASRSPGGTEAFF.

The gene calls are TRBV11-3 and TRBJ2-1, with D tentatively TRBD1 or TRBD2 (7 bases each). V was shortened by 3 bases and J by 4 bases, with 22 bases between the two germline ends. This CDR3 contains 18 residues. CDR1 SGHNT and CDR2 YENEEA come from the germline V gene. The chain's CDR3 is CASSLGQGELASYNEQFF. CDR3 in DNA: TGTGCCAGCAGCTTGGGGCAGGGGGAACTAGCGTCATACAATGAGCAGTTCTTC.

The chain couples TRBV2 to TRBJ2-2; 8 bases are shared with TRBD2. V gave up 4 bases and J gave up 2 bases; unmatched junction bases: 6. The germline gives CDR1 SNHLY, CDR2 FYNNEI. The CDR3 extends over 16 amino acids. The CDR3, as DNA: TGTGCCAGCAGTGCACTAGCGGCGACAAACACCGGGGAGCTGTTTTTT. This sequence encodes CASSALAATNTGELFF.

The chain employs TRBV7-9 and TRBJ2-7; the D is unclear. V shed 1 base and J shed 5 bases, with 3 bases lying between them. The CDR3 has 11 amino acids. From germline, CDR1 is SEHNR and CDR2 FQNEAQ (reference sequence). The CDR3 DNA reads TGTGCCAGCAGCTTAGGGAACGAGCAGTACTTC. This codes for CASSLGNEQYF.

V and J are TRBV5-1 and TRBJ2-1; tentative D call: TRBD1 (7 bases). This CDR3 is built from 14 residues. V lost 7 bases to trimming and J lost 6 bases, with 17 bases between them. In germline, CDR1 is SGHRS, CDR2 YFSETQ. The CDR3 bases are TGCGCCAGCTCTGACCCAGGGGGGTCCAATGAGCAGTTCTTC. This gives the protein CASSDPGGSNEQFF.

V usage is TRBV14 and J usage is TRBJ2-7; weak D call: TRBD1 (7 bases). This CDR3 region has 17 residues. Trimming stripped 0 bases from V and 1 base from J, with 16 bases between. The germline V gene encodes CDR1 SGHDN and CDR2 FVKESK. This chain's CDR3 is CASSQEGSRGRSYEQYF. Here the CDR3 DNA reads TGTGCCAGCAGCCAAGAGGGAAGCAGGGGGAGGTCCTACGAGCAGTACTTC.

The chain carries TRBV18 and TRBJ2-7; D is possibly TRBD1 (6 bases). The CDR3 has 15 residues. The germline CDR1 and CDR2 sequences are KGHSH and LQKENI. The V end lost 3 bases, the J end lost 2 bases, and 14 bases lay between the germline ends. The CDR3 nucleotides read TGTGCCAGCTCACCGTCTAGCAACAGGGCCTACGAGCAGTACTTC. Protein: CASSPSSNRAYEQYF.

This clone was recorded once. The chain has TRBV30 and TRBJ2-5; D unresolved. This CDR3 is built from 13 residues. Trimming removed 0 bases at V and 5 bases at J, with 10 bases between. Germline values: CDR1 GTSNPN, CDR2 SVGIG (reference sequence). CDR3 in amino acids: CAWSVATWETQYF. CDR3 DNA: TGTGCCTGGAGTGTTGCGACCTGGGAGACCCAGTACTTC.